This T cell receptor (beta chain) came from a study of T cell responses to AZD1222 COVID-19 vaccine. Whole-study findings and limits: Spike-specific TCR breadth and depth were elevated following two AZD1222 doses. Donors were largely white British and mainly female; clonal diversity was possibly underestimated.

The table came from immunoSEQ multiplex PCR; TCRdb's copy has only in-frame clones and leaves some out. The table includes about 35,000 clones, approximately 90% detected once. A note on this clone: The antigen is undetermined.

Second doses were pooled across both intervals (about 4 or about 12 weeks). This sample comprised peripheral blood, obtained 28 days after the second AZD1222 dose. The receptor was isolated from an adult who received the AZD1222 COVID-19 vaccine.

The CDR3 sequence is CASSLASWGRGGELFF. For the CDR3, the DNA is TGCGCCAGCAGCTTGGCGTCGTGGGGGCGTGGAGGGGAGCTGTTTTTT. The chain couples TRBV5-1 to TRBJ2-2; maybe TRBD1 (6 bases). Trimming shortened V by 0 bases and J by 8 bases, and 17 bases separated the two germline ends. This CDR3 region has 16 residues. Germline-derived CDR1 and CDR2 are SGHRS and YFSETQ.